The TCR beta chain described here comes from a study of blood T cells in healthy people across ages. Study findings and constraints: Both higher diversity and more naive CD4+ cells marked long-lived donors when set against aged donors. Strong correlation existed between TCR beta diversity and naive T cell percentage.

Aged roughly 6 to 95, donors were systemically healthy Caucasians from Russia. Isolation recovered at least 6.5 million PBMCs from every sample. Primers used in a second PCR of roughly 7 to 11 cycles were a sample-barcoded 5' primer and a J-beta primer mix. TCRdb called the 5' RACE reads again in MiXCR, with one record for every CDR3 protein. Of around 940,000 distinct CDR3 sequences in the sample, roughly 50% are singletons; the top ten hold about 20%. Trimming stripped 2 bases from V and 6 bases from J, with 17 bases between. Germline values: CDR1 MDHEN, CDR2 SYDVKM. This CDR3 spans 15 amino acids. Comment on this clonotype: Its antigen is unidentified.

The TCR originated in a woman aged 60-75 years in good health. Input material: blood. The gene calls are TRBV28 and TRBJ2-7; perhaps TRBD2 as D (6 bases). The chain's CDR3 is CASSLRRRAVGEQYF. The CDR3 DNA reads TGTGCCAGCAGTTTAAGGCGGAGGGCAGTGGGCGAGCAGTACTTC.